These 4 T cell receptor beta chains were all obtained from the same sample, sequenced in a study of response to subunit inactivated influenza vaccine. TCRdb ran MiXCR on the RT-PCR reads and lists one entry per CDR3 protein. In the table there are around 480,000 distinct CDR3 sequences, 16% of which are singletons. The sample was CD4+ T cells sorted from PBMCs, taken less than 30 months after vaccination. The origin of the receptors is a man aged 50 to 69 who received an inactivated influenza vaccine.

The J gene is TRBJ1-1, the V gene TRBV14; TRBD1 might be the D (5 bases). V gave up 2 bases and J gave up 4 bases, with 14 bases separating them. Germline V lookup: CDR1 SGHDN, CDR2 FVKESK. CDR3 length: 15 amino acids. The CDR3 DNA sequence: TGTGCCAGCAGCCAAATGGGGCCTTCTCGCACTGAAGCTTTCTTT. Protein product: CASSQMGPSRTEAFF. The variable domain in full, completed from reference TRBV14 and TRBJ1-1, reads EAGVTQFPSHSVIEKGQTVTLRCDPISGHDNLYWYRRVMGKEIKFLLHFVKESKQDESGMPNNRFLAERTGGTYSTLKVQPAELEDSGVYFCASSQMGPSRTEAFFGQGTRLTVV.

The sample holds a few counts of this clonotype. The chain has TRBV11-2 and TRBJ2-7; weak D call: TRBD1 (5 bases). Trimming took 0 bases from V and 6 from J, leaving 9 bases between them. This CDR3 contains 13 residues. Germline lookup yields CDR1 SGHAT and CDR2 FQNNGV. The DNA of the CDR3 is TGTGCCAGCAGCTTAGACCAGGGCCTCGAGCAGTACTTC. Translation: CASSLDQGLEQYF. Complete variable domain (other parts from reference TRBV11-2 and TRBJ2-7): EAGVAQSPRYKIIEKRQSVAFWCNPISGHATLYWYQQILGQGPKLLIQFQNNGVVDDSQLPKDRFSAERLKGVDSTLKIQPAKLEDSAVYLCASSLDQGLEQYFGPGTRLTVT.

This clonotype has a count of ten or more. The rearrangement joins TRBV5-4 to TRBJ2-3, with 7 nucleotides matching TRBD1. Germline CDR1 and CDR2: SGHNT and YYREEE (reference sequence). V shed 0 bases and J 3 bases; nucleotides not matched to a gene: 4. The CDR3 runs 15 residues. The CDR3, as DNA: TGTGCCAGCAGCTTGGAGGGACAGAAAACAGATACGCAGTATTTT. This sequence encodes CASSLEGQKTDTQYF.

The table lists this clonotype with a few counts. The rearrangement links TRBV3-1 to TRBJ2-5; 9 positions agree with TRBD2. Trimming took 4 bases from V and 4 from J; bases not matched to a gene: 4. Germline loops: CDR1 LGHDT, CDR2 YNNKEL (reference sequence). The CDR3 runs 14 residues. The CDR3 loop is CASSPAGGSETQYF. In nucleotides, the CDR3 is TGTGCCAGCAGCCCAGCGGGAGGATCAGAGACCCAGTACTTC.